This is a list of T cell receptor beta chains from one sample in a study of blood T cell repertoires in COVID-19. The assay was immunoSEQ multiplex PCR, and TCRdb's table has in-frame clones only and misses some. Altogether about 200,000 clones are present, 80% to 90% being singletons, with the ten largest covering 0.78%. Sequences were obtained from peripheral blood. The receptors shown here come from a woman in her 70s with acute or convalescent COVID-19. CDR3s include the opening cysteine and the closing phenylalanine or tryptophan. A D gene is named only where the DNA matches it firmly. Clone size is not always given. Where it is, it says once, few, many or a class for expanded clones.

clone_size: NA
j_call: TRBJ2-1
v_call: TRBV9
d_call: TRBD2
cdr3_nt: TGTGCCAGCAGCCCGGGACTAGCGGGAGTGGAGAATGAGCAGTTCTTC
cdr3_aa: CASSPGLAGVENEQFF

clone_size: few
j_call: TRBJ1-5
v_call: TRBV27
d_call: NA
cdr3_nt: TGTGCCACCGGGCGTACAGGGAGCAATCAGCCCCAGCATTTT
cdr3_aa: CATGRTGSNQPQHF

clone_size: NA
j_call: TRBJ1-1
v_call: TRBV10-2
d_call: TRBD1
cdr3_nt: TGCGCCAGCAGTGAATTGGACAGGAGTGAAGCTTTCTTT
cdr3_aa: CASSELDRSEAFF

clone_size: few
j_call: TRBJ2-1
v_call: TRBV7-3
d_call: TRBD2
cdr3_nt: TGTGCCAGCAGCTTGGTGGGAGGGTTAAATGAGCAGTTCTTC
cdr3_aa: CASSLVGGLNEQFF

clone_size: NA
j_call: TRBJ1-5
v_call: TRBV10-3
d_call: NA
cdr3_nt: TGTGCCATCAGTGCGAGGTCCAAGCCTGACAATCAGCCCCAGCATTTT
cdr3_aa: CAISARSKPDNQPQHF

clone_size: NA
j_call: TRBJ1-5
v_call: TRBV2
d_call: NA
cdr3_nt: TGTGCCAGCAGGAGGACTCCAAGCAATCAGCCCCAGCATTTT
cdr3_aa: CASRRTPSNQPQHF

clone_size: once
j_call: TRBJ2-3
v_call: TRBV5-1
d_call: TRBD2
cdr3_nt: TGCGCCAGCAGCTTGCTTCTTAGCGGGAGAACAGATACGCAGTATTTT
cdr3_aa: CASSLLLSGRTDTQYF

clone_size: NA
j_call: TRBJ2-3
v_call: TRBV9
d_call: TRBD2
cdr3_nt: TGTGCCAGCAGCCTGACTAGCGTACCAGATACGCAGTATTTT
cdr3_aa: CASSLTSVPDTQYF

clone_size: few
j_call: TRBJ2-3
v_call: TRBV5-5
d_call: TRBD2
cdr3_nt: TGTGCCAGCAGCTTGATTTTTAGCGGGACCACAGATACGCAGTATTTT
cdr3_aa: CASSLIFSGTTDTQYF

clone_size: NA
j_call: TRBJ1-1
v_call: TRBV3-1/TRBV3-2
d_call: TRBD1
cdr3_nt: TGTGCCAGCAGCCAAGCCTCTACGGGACAGGGGACGAGGTACACTGAAGCTTTCTTT
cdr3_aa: CASSQASTGQGTRYTEAFF

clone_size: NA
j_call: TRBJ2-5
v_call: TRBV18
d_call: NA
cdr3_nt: TGTGCCAGCTCACCGCTCGACAGTTCACAAGAGACCCAGTACTTC
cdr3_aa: CASSPLDSSQETQYF

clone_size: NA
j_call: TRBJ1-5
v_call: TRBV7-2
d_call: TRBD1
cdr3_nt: TGTGCCAGCAGCAGCCGGGACAGTGCTCAGCCCCAGCATTTT
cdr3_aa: CASSSRDSAQPQHF

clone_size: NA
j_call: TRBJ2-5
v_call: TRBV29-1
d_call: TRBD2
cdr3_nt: TGCAGCGTTTTGGGGACTAGCGGGAGGATAGGGACCCAGTACTTC
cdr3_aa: CSVLGTSGRIGTQYF

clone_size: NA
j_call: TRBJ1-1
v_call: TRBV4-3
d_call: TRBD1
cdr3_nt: TGCGCCAGCAGCCTTACAGGGGAGCCCGCCGTAGATGAAGCTTTCTTT
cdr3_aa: CASSLTGEPAVDEAFF

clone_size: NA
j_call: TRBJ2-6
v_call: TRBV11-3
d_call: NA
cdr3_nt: TGTGCCAGCAGCCCGAGGGCTGGGGCCAACGTCCTGACTTTC
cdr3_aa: CASSPRAGANVLTF

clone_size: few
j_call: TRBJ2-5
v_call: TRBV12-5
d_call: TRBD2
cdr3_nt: TGTGCTAGTGGTCGTGGGACTAGCGGGTCGGAGACCCAGTACTTC
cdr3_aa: CASGRGTSGSETQYF

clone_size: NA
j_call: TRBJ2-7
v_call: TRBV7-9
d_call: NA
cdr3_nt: TGTGCCAGCAGCTTCACTAGCCAAGACTCCGAGCAGTACTTC
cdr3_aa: CASSFTSQDSEQYF

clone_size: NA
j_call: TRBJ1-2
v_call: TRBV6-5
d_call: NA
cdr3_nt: TGTGCCAGCAGTTACTCCAGGGCTCCTAACTATGGCTACACCTTC
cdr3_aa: CASSYSRAPNYGYTF

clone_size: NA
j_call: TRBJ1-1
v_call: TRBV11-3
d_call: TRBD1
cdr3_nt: TGTGCCAGCAGCGCGGGACAGAGAGCCACTGAAGCTTTCTTT
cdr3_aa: CASSAGQRATEAFF

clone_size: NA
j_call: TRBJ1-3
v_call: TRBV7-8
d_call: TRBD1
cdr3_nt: TGTGCCAGCAGCCCCTTACAGGGGGAACGCAACACCATATATTTT
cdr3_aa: CASSPLQGERNTIYF

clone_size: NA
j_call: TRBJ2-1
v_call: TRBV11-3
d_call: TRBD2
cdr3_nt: TGTGCCAGCAGCTTAACCAGGAGCGGGAGAGTAATCTTC
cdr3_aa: CASSLTRSGRVIF

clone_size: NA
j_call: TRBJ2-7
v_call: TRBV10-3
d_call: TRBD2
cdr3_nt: TGTGCCATCAGCCCGGGACTAGCGAATACAGGACAGTACTTC
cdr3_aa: CAISPGLANTGQYF

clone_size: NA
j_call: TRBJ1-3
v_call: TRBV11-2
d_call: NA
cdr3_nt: TGTGCCAGCAGCCGAACTGGGTCGTCGAGCTCGGGGGACACCATATATTTT
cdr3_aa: CASSRTGSSSSGDTIYF

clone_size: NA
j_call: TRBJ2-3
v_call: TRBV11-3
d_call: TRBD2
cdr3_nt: TGTGCCAGCAGCCGGGGCGGGACTAGAACAGATACGCAGTATTTT
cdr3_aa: CASSRGGTRTDTQYF

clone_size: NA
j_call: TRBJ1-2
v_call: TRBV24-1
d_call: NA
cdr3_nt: TGTGCCACCCCCGGGAACTATGGCTACACCTTC
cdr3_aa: CATPGNYGYTF

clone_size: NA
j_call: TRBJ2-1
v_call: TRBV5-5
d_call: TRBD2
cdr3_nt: TGTGCCAGCGGTAACCTCGGGGGGTCCTACAATGAGCAGTTCTTC
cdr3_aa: CASGNLGGSYNEQFF

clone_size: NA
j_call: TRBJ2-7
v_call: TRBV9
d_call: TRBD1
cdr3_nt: TGTGCCAGCAGCGCTAGACAGGGGGCGGACTACGAGCAGTACTTC
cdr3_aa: CASSARQGADYEQYF

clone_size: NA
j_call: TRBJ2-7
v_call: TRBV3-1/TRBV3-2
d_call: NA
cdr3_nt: TGTGCCAGCAGCCAATCCGCGGACGAGCAGTACTTC
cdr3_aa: CASSQSADEQYF

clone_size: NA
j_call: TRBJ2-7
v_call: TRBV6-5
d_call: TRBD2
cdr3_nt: TGTGCCAGCAGTTATGGACTAGCGGGGATGAACGAGCAGTACTTC
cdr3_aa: CASSYGLAGMNEQYF

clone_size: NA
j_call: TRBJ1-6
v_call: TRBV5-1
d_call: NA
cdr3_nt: TGCGCCAGCAGCCCTTCCCCAGGGGTAGATTCACCCCTCCACTTT
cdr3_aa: CASSPSPGVDSPLHF

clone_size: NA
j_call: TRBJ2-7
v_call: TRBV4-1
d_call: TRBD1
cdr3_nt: TGCGCCAGCAGCCAACCGGACAGGCCTTCCTCCTACGAGCAGTACTTC
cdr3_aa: CASSQPDRPSSYEQYF

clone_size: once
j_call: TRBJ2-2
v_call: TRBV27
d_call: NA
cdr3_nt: TGTGCCAGCAGCCCCAGGACTACGAACACCGGGGAGCTGTTTTTT
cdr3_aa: CASSPRTTNTGELFF

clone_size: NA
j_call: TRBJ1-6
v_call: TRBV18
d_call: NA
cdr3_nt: TGTGCCAGCTCACCGACTGGGAATTCACCCCTCCACTTT
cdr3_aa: CASSPTGNSPLHF

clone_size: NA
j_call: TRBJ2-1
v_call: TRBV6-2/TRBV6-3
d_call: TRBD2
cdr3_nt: TGTGCCAGCAGTTATTCAGCGGGGGGGCGTAATGAGCAGTTCTTC
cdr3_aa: CASSYSAGGRNEQFF

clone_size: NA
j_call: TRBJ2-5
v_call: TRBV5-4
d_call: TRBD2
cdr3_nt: TGTGCCAGCAGCTACCCGGGAGGGGGGGGGTCGGAGACCCAGTACTTC
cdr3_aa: CASSYPGGGGSETQYF

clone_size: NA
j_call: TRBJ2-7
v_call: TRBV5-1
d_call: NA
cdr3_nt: TGCGCCAGCAACAGGGAGGGGATGACGTACGAGCAGTACTTC
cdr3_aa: CASNREGMTYEQYF

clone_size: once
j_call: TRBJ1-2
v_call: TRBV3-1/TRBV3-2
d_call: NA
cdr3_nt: TGTGCCAGCAGCCAAGCCCATCGCGAAAACTATGGCTACACCTTC
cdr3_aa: CASSQAHRENYGYTF

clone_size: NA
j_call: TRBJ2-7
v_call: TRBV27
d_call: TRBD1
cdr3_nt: TGTGCCAGCAGTTTCTGGACAGGCTTCCCCTACGAGCAGTACTTC
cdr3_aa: CASSFWTGFPYEQYF

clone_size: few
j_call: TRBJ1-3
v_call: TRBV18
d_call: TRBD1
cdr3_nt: TGTGCCAGCTCACCTTATGGACAGGGATACACCATATATTTT
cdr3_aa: CASSPYGQGYTIYF

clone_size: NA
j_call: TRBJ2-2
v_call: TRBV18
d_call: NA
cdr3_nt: TGTGCCAGCTCCTCGGGAGTTTTAACCGGGGAGCTGTTTTTT
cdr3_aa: CASSSGVLTGELFF

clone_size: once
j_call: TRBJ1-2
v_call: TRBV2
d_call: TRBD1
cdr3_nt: TGTGCCAGCAGGAACCCGGGACAGAGCCTTTCTAACTATGGCTACACCTTC
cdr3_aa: CASRNPGQSLSNYGYTF

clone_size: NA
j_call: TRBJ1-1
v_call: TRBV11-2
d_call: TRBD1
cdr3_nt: TGTGCCAGCAGCTCCCCCGGGACAGGGTTTCGGGCTTTCTTT
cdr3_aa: CASSSPGTGFRAFF

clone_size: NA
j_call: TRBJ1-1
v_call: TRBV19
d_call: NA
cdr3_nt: TGTGCCAGTAGTAGGAGGGGGAACACTGAAGCTTTCTTT
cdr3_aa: CASSRRGNTEAFF

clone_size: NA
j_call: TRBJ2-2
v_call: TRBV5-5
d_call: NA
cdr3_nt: TGTGCCAGCAGCTTGGTGGGGACACTGAACACCGGGGAGCTGTTTTTT
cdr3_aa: CASSLVGTLNTGELFF

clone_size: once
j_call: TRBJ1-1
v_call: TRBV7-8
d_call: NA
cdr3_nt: TGTGCCAGCAGCTTAGGGCAGAACACTGAAGCTTTCTTT
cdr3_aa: CASSLGQNTEAFF

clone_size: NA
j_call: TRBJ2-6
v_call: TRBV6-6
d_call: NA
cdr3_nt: TGTGCCAGCAGTTACGGTAGCTCTGGGGCCAACGTCCTGACTTTC
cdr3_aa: CASSYGSSGANVLTF

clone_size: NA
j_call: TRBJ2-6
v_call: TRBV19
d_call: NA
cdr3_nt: TGTGCCAGTAGTGAAGACAGAGATTTGGCCAACGTCCTGACTTTC
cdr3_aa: CASSEDRDLANVLTF

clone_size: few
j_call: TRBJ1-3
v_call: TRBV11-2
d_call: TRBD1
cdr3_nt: TGTGCCAGCAGCCTCGGACAGGGAATTTCTGGAAACACCATATATTTT
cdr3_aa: CASSLGQGISGNTIYF

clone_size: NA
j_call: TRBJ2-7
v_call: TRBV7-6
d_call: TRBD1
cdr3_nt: TGTGCCAGCAGCCCCCTTGGTGGACAGGGGGCGGATGAGCAGTACTTC
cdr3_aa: CASSPLGGQGADEQYF

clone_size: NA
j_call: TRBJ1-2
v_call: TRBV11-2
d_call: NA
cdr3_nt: TGTGCCAGCAGCTTGCGGGTTGGTCATGGCTACACCTTC
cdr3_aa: CASSLRVGHGYTF

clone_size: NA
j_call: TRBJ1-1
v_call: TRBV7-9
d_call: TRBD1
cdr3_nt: TGTGCCAGCAGCCCCCCCGGGACAGGGGTGAACACTGAAGCTTTCTTT
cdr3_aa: CASSPPGTGVNTEAFF

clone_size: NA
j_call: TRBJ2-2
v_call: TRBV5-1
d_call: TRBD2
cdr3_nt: TGCGCTACGAGGGGGCTAGCGGGAGTCGACGGGGAGCTGTTTTTT
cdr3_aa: CATRGLAGVDGELFF

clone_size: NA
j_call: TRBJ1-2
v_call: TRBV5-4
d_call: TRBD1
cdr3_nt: TGTGCCAGCAGCTGGAGACAGGGGGGCGCGGGCTACACCTTC
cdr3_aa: CASSWRQGGAGYTF

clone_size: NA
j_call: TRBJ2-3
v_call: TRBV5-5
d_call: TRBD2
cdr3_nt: TGTGCCAGCAGCTCCGGACTAGCGGGAGGAGGTACAGATACGCAGTATTTT
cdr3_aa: CASSSGLAGGGTDTQYF

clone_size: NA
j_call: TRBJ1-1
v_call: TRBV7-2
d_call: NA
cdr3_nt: TGTGCCAGCAGCCCCAGCGGACAGCTATACACTGAAGCTTTCTTT
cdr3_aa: CASSPSGQLYTEAFF

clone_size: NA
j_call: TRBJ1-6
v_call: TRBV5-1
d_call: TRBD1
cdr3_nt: TGCGCCAGCTTCCTACGAGACAGGGATAATTCACCCCTCCACTTT
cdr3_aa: CASFLRDRDNSPLHF

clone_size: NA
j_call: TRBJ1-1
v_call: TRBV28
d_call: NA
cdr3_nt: TGTGCCAGCAGAAAAGGGACATTGAACACTGAAGCTTTCTTT
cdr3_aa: CASRKGTLNTEAFF

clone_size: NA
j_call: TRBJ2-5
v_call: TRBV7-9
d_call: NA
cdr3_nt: TGTGCCAGCAGCTTAGGGGTGGGCAGGGAAGAGACCCAGTACTTC
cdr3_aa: CASSLGVGREETQYF

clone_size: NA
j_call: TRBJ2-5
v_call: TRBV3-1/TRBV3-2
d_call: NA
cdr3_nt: TGTGCCAGCAGCCAGGATGCCGGGAGTGGATCAGAGACCCAGTACTTC
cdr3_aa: CASSQDAGSGSETQYF